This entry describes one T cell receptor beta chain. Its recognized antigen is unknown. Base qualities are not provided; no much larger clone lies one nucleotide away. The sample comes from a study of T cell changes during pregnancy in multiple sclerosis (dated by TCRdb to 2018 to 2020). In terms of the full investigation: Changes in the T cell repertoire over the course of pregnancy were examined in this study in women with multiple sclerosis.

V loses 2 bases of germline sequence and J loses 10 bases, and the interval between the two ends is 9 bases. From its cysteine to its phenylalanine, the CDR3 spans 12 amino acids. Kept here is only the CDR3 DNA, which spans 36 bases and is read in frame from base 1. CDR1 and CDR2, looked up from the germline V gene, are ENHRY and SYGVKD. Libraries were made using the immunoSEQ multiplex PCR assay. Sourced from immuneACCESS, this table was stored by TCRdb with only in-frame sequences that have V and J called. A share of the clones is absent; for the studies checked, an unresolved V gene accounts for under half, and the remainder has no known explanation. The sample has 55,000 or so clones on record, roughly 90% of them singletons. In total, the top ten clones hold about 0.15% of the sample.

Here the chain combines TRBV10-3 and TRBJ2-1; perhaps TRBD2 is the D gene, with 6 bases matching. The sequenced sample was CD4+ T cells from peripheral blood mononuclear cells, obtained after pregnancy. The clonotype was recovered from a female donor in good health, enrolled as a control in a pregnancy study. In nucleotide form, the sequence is TGTGCCATCAGTGAGAGGAGGGACGAGCAGTTCTTC. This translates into CAISERRDEQFF.